These 3 T cell receptor beta chains originate from one sample sequenced in a study of blood T cell repertoires in COVID-19. The repertoire was sequenced with immunoSEQ multiplex PCR; TCRdb's copy has only in-frame clones and lacks some. The profile shows roughly 220,000 clones, 80% to 85% of them singletons. The sequencing input was peripheral blood. Receptor source: a woman aged 80 or over with COVID-19, enrolled during active disease.

The chain recombines TRBV28 with TRBJ2-2; 11 bases map to TRBD2. Unmatched junction bases numbered 8, after V lost 7 bases and J lost 4 bases. CDR1 is MDHEN and CDR2 is SYDVKM in the germline V gene. This CDR3 has 16 residues. The CDR3 reads CASTLGGLAVTGELFF. CDR3 nucleotide sequence: TGTGCCAGCACCCTGGGGGGACTAGCGGTCACCGGGGAGCTGTTTTTT.

The CDR3 DNA follows: TGTGCCACCAGCAAATTAACCCGGGGAAACACTGAAGCTTTCTTT. This translates into CATSKLTRGNTEAFF. This chain joins TRBV15 and TRBJ1-1; no reliable D call. The CDR3 totals 15 residues. The ends were cut back, 4 bases at V and 2 bases at J, with 14 bases in the middle. CDR1 is LNHNV, CDR2 YYDKDF, per germline (reference sequence).

V and J are TRBV18 and TRBJ1-3; 9 bases match TRBD1. Germline CDR1 and CDR2: KGHSH and LQKENI. The CDR3 runs to 16 residues. J was trimmed by 2 bases and V by 4 bases; bases with no gene match: 6. CDR3 DNA sequence: TGTGCCAGCTCACTCTTACAGGGGGCGACTGGAAACACCATATATTTT. This translates into CASSLLQGATGNTIYF.